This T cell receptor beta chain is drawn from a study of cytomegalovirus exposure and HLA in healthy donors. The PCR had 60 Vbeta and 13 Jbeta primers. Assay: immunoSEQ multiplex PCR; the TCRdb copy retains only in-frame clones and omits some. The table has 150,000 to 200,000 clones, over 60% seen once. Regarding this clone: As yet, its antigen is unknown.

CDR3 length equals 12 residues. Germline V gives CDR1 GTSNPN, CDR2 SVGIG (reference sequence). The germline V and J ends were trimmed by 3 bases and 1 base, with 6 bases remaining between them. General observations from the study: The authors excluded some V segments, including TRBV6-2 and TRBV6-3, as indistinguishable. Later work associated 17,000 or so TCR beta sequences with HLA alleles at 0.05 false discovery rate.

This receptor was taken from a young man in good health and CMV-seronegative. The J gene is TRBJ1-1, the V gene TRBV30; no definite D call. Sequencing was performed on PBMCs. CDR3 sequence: CAWRRENTEAFF. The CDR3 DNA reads TGTGCCTGGAGACGGGAGAACACTGAAGCTTTCTTT.